The source of this T cell receptor (beta chain) is a study of T cells in narcolepsy. Study as a whole: Healthy controls were enrolled alongside patients with narcolepsy type 1 or type 2. Study-level points and caveats: No autoreactive T cell clone sequences appeared in some memory CD4+ repertoires. Healthy controls reportedly lacked the autoreactive clonotypes serially found in patients' blood. Comparing one patient's CSF and blood CD4+ clonotypes highlighted HCRT- and TRIB2-specific autoreactive clonotypes.

There are 12 residues in the CDR3. V was clipped by 4 bases and J by 5 bases, with 8 bases between them. The germline V gene encodes CDR1 SNHLY and CDR2 FYNNEI. Details on this clone: Its matching antigen is unknown.

Assay used: immunoSEQ multiplex PCR; TCRdb lists only in-frame clones, some missing. Of some 30,000 clones in the sample, less than 90% are singletons; the top ten hold about 0.66%. Input material: memory (CD45RA-) CD4+ T cells from blood. This TCR was recovered from a human donor in good health. V is TRBV2 and J is TRBJ2-5; no firm D call. The DNA for the CDR3 is TGTGCCAGCAGTGTTAGAGGCGAGACCCAGTACTTC. It codes for CASSVRGETQYF.